This T cell receptor (beta chain) is drawn from a study of graft-versus-host responses after intestinal transplantation. Across the study: Following induction with anti-thymocyte globulin, all recipients were given tacrolimus and steroids for approximately three years. Study results and caveats: The study associated peak circulating GvH clone levels with early post-transplant HvG declines. Recipient bone marrow held GvH clones, some seen earlier in ileum or blood.

Of note for this clone: Its antigen is not identified.

Profiling relied on immunoSEQ multiplex PCR, and the TCRdb table lists in-frame clones only, not all of them. The table lists 90,000 to 95,000 clones, 90% to 95% of them singletons. V shed 1 base and J 6 bases; nucleotides not matched to a gene: 5. The CDR3 sequence is 15 residues long. CDR1 MGHRA and CDR2 YSYEKL come from the germline V gene. The genes are TRBV4-1 and TRBJ2-7, with 11 bases lining up with TRBD2. This clonotype was sampled from a human donor who received an intestinal transplant. Here the sequenced sample was unstimulated CD8+ T cells sorted from spleen or lymph node cells, taken before intestinal transplant. The chain's CDR3 is CASSQVAGGLCEQYF. DNA of the CDR3: TGCGCCAGCAGCCAAGTAGCGGGGGGGCTCTGCGAGCAGTACTTC.